These T cell receptor beta chains were read from a single sample in a study of T cells after yellow fever vaccination. TCRdb re-called the 5' RACE reads through MiXCR, storing one row per CDR3 protein. This sample has approximately 93,000 distinct CDR3 sequences, with roughly 5.8% found just once. This material consisted of CD8+ T cells sorted from PBMCs, taken 10 days after the yellow fever booster vaccination. Receptor source: a man in his late teens or twenties who received the YFV17D yellow fever vaccine. Each CDR3 is given with its conserved first and last residue. A D gene is named only where the DNA matches it firmly. Size is omitted from some rows. Given values are once, few, many or a class for expanded clones.

CDR3 protein | CDR3 DNA | clone size | V gene | D gene | J gene
CASSLQGTPGSCFF | . | . | TRBV7-8 | . | TRBJ2-2
CSARDLRGLTDTQYF | TGCAGTGCTAGAGATCTCCGGGGGCTCACAGATACGCAGTATTTT | many | TRBV20-1 | . | TRBJ2-3
CASSRAGGDPNEQFF | TGCGCCAGCAGCCGCGCAGGGGGGGACCCCAATGAGCAGTTCTTC | many | TRBV4-3 | . | TRBJ2-1
CASSQELTGYTGELFF | TGCGCCAGCAGCCAAGAATTGACAGGATACACCGGGGAGCTGTTTTTT | few | TRBV4-3 | . | TRBJ2-2
CASSFPTGSPLHF | TGTGCCAGCAGTTTCCCGACCGGTTCACCCCTCCACTTT | many | TRBV27 | . | TRBJ1-6
CASSQDGTSGYNEQFF | TGTGCCAGCAGCCAAGATGGGACTAGCGGCTACAATGAGCAGTTCTTC | many | TRBV4-2 | TRBD2 | TRBJ2-1
CASSELVETQYF | TGTGCCAGCAGTGAACTGGTAGAGACCCAGTACTTC | many | TRBV6-1 | . | TRBJ2-5
CASSLGGIEAFF | TGTGCCAGCAGCTTAGGGGGGATTGAAGCTTTCTTT | few | TRBV7-6 | . | TRBJ1-1
CASSYYFGGVSYNEQFF | TGTGCCAGCAGTTACTATTTCGGGGGGGTGTCCTACAATGAGCAGTTCTTC | many | TRBV6-6 | TRBD2 | TRBJ2-1
CASSLTDGGADTQYF | TGTGCCAGCAGCTTGACCGATGGGGGGGCGGATACGCAGTATTTT | . | TRBV7-3 | . | TRBJ2-3
CASSSPWEPYEQYF | TGTGCCAGCAGCTCCCCCTGGGAGCCCTACGAGCAGTACTTC | few | TRBV7-9 | . | TRBJ2-7
CASSLSGGGSLYGYTF | TGCGCCAGCAGCCTCAGTGGGGGGGGTTCCCTCTATGGCTACACCTTC | few | TRBV4-1 | . | TRBJ1-2
CSVQSGIREQYF | TGCAGCGTTCAGTCAGGGATTCGGGAGCAGTACTTC | . | TRBV29-1 | . | TRBJ2-7
CASGQDRGPGYGYTF | TGCGCCAGCGGACAAGACAGGGGGCCAGGCTATGGCTACACCTTC | few | TRBV5-1 | TRBD1 | TRBJ1-2
CASSLDRTEAFF | TGTGCCAGCAGTTTAGACAGAACTGAAGCTTTCTTT | few | TRBV12-3/TRBV12-4 | . | TRBJ1-1
CASSWGQGSAGELFF | TGTGCCAGCAGCTGGGGACAGGGTAGCGCCGGGGAGCTGTTTTTT | few | TRBV7-3 | TRBD1 | TRBJ2-2
CASSQEGAGARTDTQYF | TGCGCCAGCAGCCAAGAGGGCGCGGGGGCCCGCACAGATACGCAGTATTTT | many | TRBV4-3 | . | TRBJ2-3
CASSLAGFNEQFF | TGTGCCAGCAGCTTAGCGGGGTTCAATGAGCAGTTCTTC | few | TRBV7-8 | . | TRBJ2-1
CADGSPNEQFF | TGTGCCGACGGGTCCCCCAATGAGCAGTTCTTC | few | TRBV7-9 | . | TRBJ2-1
CAISEPGQETQYF | TGTGCCATCAGTGAACCGGGGCAAGAGACCCAGTACTTC | few | TRBV10-3 | . | TRBJ2-5
CASSAPGQETQYF | TGTGCCAGCAGCGCACCGGGGCAAGAGACCCAGTACTTC | . | TRBV12-3/TRBV12-4 | . | TRBJ2-5
CASSSQPGLASTDTQYF | TGCGCCAGCAGCTCCCAACCGGGACTAGCCAGCACAGATACGCAGTATTTT | . | TRBV4-1 | TRBD2 | TRBJ2-3
CASSPGTRSYLIATPDTEAFF | TGCGCCAGCAGCCCGGGGACGAGGTCCTACCTTATCGCCACCCCGGACACTGAAGCTTTCTTT | few | TRBV5-1 | . | TRBJ1-1
CASSYGRVNYGYTF | TGTGCCAGCAGTTACGGGAGGGTTAACTATGGCTACACCTTC | . | TRBV6-5 | . | TRBJ1-2
CSAGEFGGDGYTF | TGCAGTGCTGGGGAGTTCGGGGGCGATGGCTACACCTTC | few | TRBV20-1 | . | TRBJ1-2
CASSLTLRSEAFF | TGTGCCAGCAGCTTAACACTTCGCTCTGAAGCTTTCTTT | few | TRBV7-3 | . | TRBJ1-1
CASSSSGVNYGYTF | TGTGCCAGCAGTTCATCAGGGGTTAACTATGGCTACACCTTC | . | TRBV27 | . | TRBJ1-2
CASSPKGPSSGEQYF | TGTGCCAGCAGCCCGAAGGGACCTTCCAGCGGCGAGCAGTACTTC | . | TRBV7-9 | . | TRBJ2-7
CASSARDVSTDTQYF | TGTGCCAGCAGCGCACGGGACGTGAGCACAGATACGCAGTATTTT | many | TRBV7-9 | . | TRBJ2-3
CASTTFNRNSGNTIYF | TGTGCCAGTACTACCTTCAACAGGAACTCTGGAAACACCATATATTTT | many | TRBV19 | . | TRBJ1-3
CASSLGLNPLHF | TGTGCCAGCAGCTTGGGCCTCAATCCCCTCCACTTT | few | TRBV13 | . | TRBJ1-6
CSVEGFRPDNEQFF | TGCAGCGTTGAAGGGTTTCGGCCAGACAATGAGCAGTTCTTC | . | TRBV29-1 | . | TRBJ2-1
CASSQRHRGGYEQYF | TGTGCCAGCAGCCAAAGGCACAGGGGAGGATACGAGCAGTACTTC | . | TRBV3-1 | . | TRBJ2-7
CASSLGTGNQPQHF | TGTGCCAGCAGTTTAGGGACAGGGAATCAGCCCCAGCATTTT | few | TRBV12-3/TRBV12-4 | TRBD1 | TRBJ1-5
CASSPTPPGTGLGDTQYF | TGTGCCAGCAGTCCGACCCCCCCCGGGACAGGGTTGGGAGATACGCAGTATTTT | . | TRBV6-5 | TRBD1 | TRBJ2-3
CAISDQDPMEQYF | TGTGCCATCAGTGATCAGGACCCCATGGAGCAGTACTTC | few | TRBV10-3 | . | TRBJ2-7
CASSSPFGGQGVNEQFF | TGTGCCAGCAGCTCACCCTTTGGGGGACAGGGGGTCAATGAGCAGTTCTTC | many | TRBV7-9 | TRBD1 | TRBJ2-1
CASSPVRLAGNTGVLFF | TGTGCCAGCTCGCCGGTGAGGCTAGCGGGGAACACCGGGGTGCTGTTTTTT | . | TRBV7-2 | TRBD2 | TRBJ2-2
CASETSGGAEHNEQFF | TGTGCCAGCGAGACTAGCGGGGGGGCCGAACACAATGAGCAGTTCTTC | . | TRBV6-2/TRBV6-3 | TRBD2 | TRBJ2-1
CASSFAGANVLTF | TGTGCCAGCAGCTTCGCCGGGGCCAACGTCCTGACTTTC | many | TRBV7-9 | . | TRBJ2-6
CASSQAMNNEQFF | TGCGCCAGCAGCCAAGCCATGAACAATGAGCAGTTCTTC | many | TRBV4-1 | . | TRBJ2-1
CASSPSGELFF | TGTGCCAGCAGCCCGTCGGGGGAGCTGTTTTTT | . | TRBV7-9 | . | TRBJ2-2
CASSSTGLRDYGYTF | TGTGCCAGCAGTTCGACAGGCTTGAGGGACTATGGCTACACCTTC | . | TRBV12-3/TRBV12-4 | . | TRBJ1-2
CASSSRQGGLNEQFF | TGTGCCAGCAGCTCGCGACAGGGGGGTCTCAATGAGCAGTTCTTC | . | TRBV7-6 | TRBD1 | TRBJ2-1
CASSSQGGYYGYTF | TGTGCCAGCAGCTCCCAGGGGGGATACTATGGCTACACCTTC | few | TRBV7-2 | TRBD1 | TRBJ1-2
CASSRRQGARLAGENEQFF | TGTGCCAGCAGCAGGCGACAGGGGGCAAGACTAGCGGGCGAAAATGAGCAGTTCTTC | many | TRBV5-5 | . | TRBJ2-1
CASSPPLGRDEQYF | TGTGCCAGCAGTCCCCCCCTGGGAAGGGACGAGCAGTACTTC | many | TRBV12-3/TRBV12-4 | . | TRBJ2-7
CASSTLNTDTQYF | TGTGCCAGCAGTACCCTTAACACAGATACGCAGTATTTT | . | TRBV6-5 | . | TRBJ2-3
CASSRTTGDQETQYF | TGTGCCAGCAGTCGGACGACAGGGGATCAAGAGACCCAGTACTTC | few | TRBV6-5 | TRBD1 | TRBJ2-5
CASSLFRVGRTEAFF | TGTGCCAGCAGCTTGTTCAGGGTAGGTCGGACTGAAGCTTTCTTT | . | TRBV5-6 | . | TRBJ1-1
CASSLTASGGYEQYF | TGTGCCAGCAGCTTAACGGCTAGCGGGGGGTACGAGCAGTACTTC | few | TRBV7-3 | TRBD2 | TRBJ2-7
CASSDASSYNQQFF | TGTGCCAGCTCAGACGCAAGCTCCTACAATCAGCAGTTCTTC | once | TRBV12-3/TRBV12-4 | . | TRBJ2-1
CASSFFAGQETQYF | TGTGCCAGCAGCTTTTTCGCGGGACAAGAGACCCAGTACTTC | . | TRBV7-2 | . | TRBJ2-5
CSVEAGGTEAFF | TGCAGCGTTGAAGCTGGGGGGACTGAAGCTTTCTTT | . | TRBV29-1 | . | TRBJ1-1
CASSSSRNEQFF | TGTGCCAGCAGCTCGTCGCGGAATGAGCAGTTCTTC | many | TRBV7-9 | . | TRBJ2-1